This TCR beta chain emerged from a study of T cell repertoires in cytomegalovirus infection. Whole-study results and caveats: Based on cumulative public TCR beta family frequency, carriers of CMV plus the relevant HLA were identified.

TCRdb itself ran the reads through MiXCR, one entry per CDR3 protein. The table lists approximately 500,000 distinct CDR3 sequences, approximately 11% of them singletons. This clonotype has at least ten counts. Its antigen is currently unknown. CDR1 and CDR2 from the germline V gene are SEHNR and FQNEAQ (reference sequence). Trimming cost V 5 bases and J 2 bases, with 16 bases left between them. The CDR3 sequence is 16 residues long. Sequencing was carried out using PBMCs. V is TRBV7-9 and J is TRBJ2-1; D gene unclear. The origin of this receptor is a human donor in good health (CMV status not recorded). Some clones in this sample may be carry-over from other donors' samples. The CDR3 nucleotides read TGTGCCAGCAGCCCCCCAAGGACCCACGCCTACAATGAGCAGTTCTTC. Translated, it gives CASSPPRTHAYNEQFF.